The next 8 T cell receptor beta chains were all read from a single sample in a study of OX40 agonist ivuxolimab in advanced cancers. Receptor amplification or capture employed the immunoSEQ multiplex PCR assay. TCRdb limited this immuneACCESS table to in-frame rearrangements with V and J called. A share of clones is missing; checked studies link under half to unresolved V genes, and the rest is unexplained. The sample table holds 60,000 to 70,000 clones, of which almost 85% were seen once. Together, the top ten hold roughly 5% of the sample. The sample in question was CD4+ or CD8+ T cells sorted from blood, obtained in a trial of the OX40 agonist ivuxolimab. The receptor set was obtained from an adult with an advanced solid tumor such as melanoma, head and neck, liver or kidney cancer.

The chain combines TRBV6-5 with TRBJ1-1; a possible D gene is TRBD1 (6 bases). Germline assignment: CDR1 MNHEY and CDR2 SVGAGI. The CDR3 has 13 residues. V was pared by 7 bases and J by 2 bases, with 11 bases between. CDR3 nucleotides: TGTGCCAGCAACAGGGATGGTAACACTGAAGCTTTCTTT. It codes for CASNRDGNTEAFF.

V is TRBV19 and J is TRBJ2-4; D gene unclear. There are 15 residues in the CDR3. The germline V and J ends were trimmed by 8 bases and 0 bases, with 14 bases remaining between them. The V gene's germline CDR1 is LNHDA and CDR2 SQIVND (reference sequence). The CDR3 bases are TGTGCCAGTCGGCAGACATCCTTAGCCAAAAACATTCAGTACTTC. Encoded protein: CASRQTSLAKNIQYF.

Only a few counts were recorded for this clone. The genes are TRBV19 and TRBJ2-3, with 7 bases matching TRBD2. J gave up 6 bases and V 7 bases, and 7 bases lay outside the gene matches. Germline V gene lookup returns CDR1 LNHDA and CDR2 SQIVND (reference sequence). CDR3 length: 13 amino acids. This CDR3 reads CASNERGRDTQYF. CDR3 nucleotide sequence: TGTGCCAGTAATGAGCGGGGTAGGGATACGCAGTATTTT.

The chain recombines TRBV28 with TRBJ2-1; D is ambiguous. The CDR3 has 15 residues. Trimming shortened V by 5 bases and J by 5 bases, and 16 bases separated the two germline ends. Germline lookup yields CDR1 MDHEN and CDR2 SYDVKM. CDR3 region: CASSLPLVINNEQFF. The CDR3 DNA reads as TGTGCCAGCAGTCTCCCTCTAGTGATAAACAATGAGCAGTTCTTC. Full variable domain (rest looked up from reference TRBV28 and TRBJ2-1): DVKVTQSSRYLVKRTGEKVFLECVQDMDHENMFWYRQDPGLGLRLIYFSYDVKMKEKGDIPEGYSVSREKKERFSLILESASTNQTSMYLCASSLPLVINNEQFFGPGTRLTVL.

DNA of the CDR3: TGTGCCAGCAGCCATCAAAGGACAGGCTATGGCTACACCTTC. Amino acids: CASSHQRTGYGYTF. This chain uses TRBV14 with TRBJ1-2; TRBD1 matches at 7 bases. CDR3 length equals 14 residues. Germline loops: CDR1 SGHDN, CDR2 FVKESK. V lost 3 bases and J lost 4; bases outside the gene matches: 5. Supplemented by reference TRBV14 and TRBJ1-2, the full variable domain reads EAGVTQFPSHSVIEKGQTVTLRCDPISGHDNLYWYRRVMGKEIKFLLHFVKESKQDESGMPNNRFLAERTGGTYSTLKVQPAELEDSGVYFCASSHQRTGYGYTFGSGTRLTVV.

The chain employs TRBV5-4 and TRBJ2-5; maybe TRBD2 (6 bases). In germline, CDR1 is SGHNT, CDR2 YYREEE (reference sequence). V lost 3 bases to trimming and J lost 1 base, with 10 bases between them. The CDR3 contains 14 residues. The CDR3 reads CASSSWGVQETQYF. In DNA, the CDR3 is TGTGCCAGCAGCTCTTGGGGGGTCCAAGAGACCCAGTACTTC.

The chain has TRBV5-4 and TRBJ2-2; unclear D gene. Between the trimmed V and J ends, which lost 0 bases and 6 bases, there was a span of 6 bases. Germline CDR1 is SGHNT and CDR2 is YYREEE (reference sequence). The CDR3 is 13 residues long. The CDR3 DNA sequence: TGTGCCAGCAGCTTGGCTGCTGCCGGGGAGCTGTTTTTT. This translates into CASSLAAAGELFF.

V gene TRBV6-5 combines with J gene TRBJ2-3, with 8 positions matching TRBD1. CDR3 length equals 14 residues. V dropped 6 bases and J dropped 0; count of bases not matched to a gene: 2. The germline CDR1 and CDR2 sequences are MNHEY and SVGAGI. Here the CDR3 reads CASSRQGSTDTQYF. The CDR3 DNA is TGTGCCAGCAGCCGACAGGGGAGCACAGATACGCAGTATTTT.